The present entry profiles one T cell receptor (beta chain) with its context. The sample comes from a study of shared T cell receptors in the human thymus. The method was immunoSEQ multiplex PCR; TCRdb's version includes in-frame clones alone and lacks a portion of them. The sample lists hundreds of thousands of clones, 75% to 85% occurring once. Germline values: CDR1 SQVTM, CDR2 ANQGSEA. This CDR3 is 12 amino acids long. Trimming cost V 6 bases and J 10 bases, with 18 bases left between them. These data also formed part of another study, on human thymus T cells. That source reports: Resections from corrective heart surgery supplied the thymus tissue.

The sequencing input was thymocytes. This TCR was sampled from a boy younger than two with a congenital heart defect. The V and J genes are TRBV29-1 and TRBJ1-1; D may be TRBD1 (6 bases). The CDR3 spells CSVNLRGRGAFF. In DNA, the CDR3 is TGCAGCGTCAACCTCCGGGGCAGGGGAGCTTTCTTT.